This entry describes one T cell receptor (beta chain). The antigen is undetermined. The data stem from a study of T cells after yellow fever vaccination. General study findings and limits: Primary-vaccination clones mostly resurfaced post-booster (more than 95% CD4, roughly 87% CD8). Overall, a small share of clonotypes was seen in both CD4 and CD8 compartments. Abundant clonotypes from the bulk population could have been carried over as contaminants into FACS-sorted repertoires.

The CDR3 is 17 residues long. From germline, CDR1 is LGHDT and CDR2 YNNKEL (reference sequence). V lost 1 base, J lost 0 bases, and 5 bases stayed unmatched. Production of TCR cDNA was by 5'RACE template switching, which also added a universal primer site and UMIs. TCRdb analysed the 5' RACE reads with MiXCR anew, one entry per CDR3 protein. The sample shows about 160,000 distinct CDR3 sequences, around 7.2% of them seen only once. The sequence derives from a man aged 18 to 29 who received the YFV17D yellow fever vaccine. The chain couples TRBV3-1 to TRBJ2-2, with 7 bases fitting TRBD2. The sample in question was CD4+ T cells sorted from PBMCs, obtained around 5 days after the first yellow fever vaccination. The CDR3 DNA reads TGTGCCAGCAGCCAAGTAGGGACTAACCCGAACACCGGGGAGCTGTTTTTT. This translates into CASSQVGTNPNTGELFF.